This is a list of T cell receptor beta chains from one sample in a study of T cells in Graves' hyperthyroidism and ophthalmopathy. TCRdb processed the multiplex PCR reads anew with MiXCR; each CDR3 protein has one entry. In the table there are 350,000 to 400,000 distinct CDR3 sequences, around 18% of which are singletons. The sample was blood. These receptors all come from a man aged 18 to 35 with Graves' ophthalmopathy. CDR3s include the opening cysteine and the closing phenylalanine or tryptophan. The D gene is left open where the match is weak. Clone size appears in some rows only: once, few, many, or a class for an expanded clone.

>TRBJ2-1|.|.|TRBV5-1
TGCGCCAGCAGCTCAGGGACCGAAGTCTACAATGAGCAGTTCTTC
CASSSGTEVYNEQFF
>TRBJ1-1|.|many|TRBV2
TGTGCCAGCAGTGAAGCGCGGCAGTTGAACACTGAAGCTTTCTTT
CASSEARQLNTEAFF
>TRBJ1-2|.|many|TRBV3-1
TGTGCCAGCAGCCAAGATAGGGAAAGTTACTATGGCTACACCTTC
CASSQDRESYYGYTF
>TRBJ1-4|TRBD1|few|TRBV4-1
TGCGCCAGCAGCCACCGGGACAGGGAAGAAAAACTGTTTTTT
CASSHRDREEKLFF
>TRBJ1-2|.|.|TRBV14
TGTGCCAGCAGCCAATCGGCGTATGGCTACACCTTC
CASSQSAYGYTF
>TRBJ2-3|.|.|TRBV10-1
TGCGCCAGCAGTGCGGACTACAACACAGATACGCAGTATTTT
CASSADYNTDTQYF
>TRBJ2-1|TRBD2|.|TRBV7-8
TGTGCCAGCAGCTTAACAAGCGGGGGGGCCGACAATGAGCAGTTCTTC
CASSLTSGGADNEQFF
>TRBJ2-7|TRBD1|many|TRBV4-1
TGCGCCAGCAGCCCTCTCGGGACAGGGGGCTACGAGCAGTACTTC
CASSPLGTGGYEQYF
>TRBJ2-5|.|many|TRBV7-8
TGTGCCAGCAGCCGGTCGGCGTGGGAGACCCAGTACTTC
CASSRSAWETQYF
>TRBJ1-2|TRBD1|many|TRBV2
TGTGCCAGGACAGGGTCTGGCTATGGCTACACCTTC
CARTGSGYGYTF
>TRBJ2-1|.|few|TRBV27
TGTGCCAGCAGTATATCCCGGACAGCCAAGCAGTTCTTC
CASSISRTAKQFF
>TRBJ2-5|TRBD2|many|TRBV6-1
TGTGCCAGCAGTGGAGGTCTAGCGGCCCGGGAGACCCAGTACTTC
CASSGGLAARETQYF
>TRBJ2-7|.|many|TRBV7-9
TGTGCCAGCAGCTTAGCGGGGGCCCCCGACCCCTACGAGCAGTACTTC
CASSLAGAPDPYEQYF
>TRBJ1-2|TRBD1|many|TRBV6-1
TGTGCCAGCAGTCGACAGGGTGACTATGGCTACACCTTC
CASSRQGDYGYTF
>TRBJ1-6|TRBD1|many|TRBV28
TGTGCCAGCAGTCACGGACAGGGTGGTTCACCCCTCCACTTT
CASSHGQGGSPLHF
>TRBJ2-1|TRBD1|many|TRBV2
TGTGCCAGCAGTGAATGGGACAGGGGGCCCTACTCCTACAATGAGCAGTTCTTC
CASSEWDRGPYSYNEQFF
>TRBJ1-1|.|many|TRBV15
TGTGCCACCAGATCGACGGCGAACACTGAAGCTTTCTTT
CATRSTANTEAFF
>TRBJ2-5|TRBD2|few|TRBV11-2
TGTGCCAGCAGCTCCCCGTGGGCTAGCGGGGGGCCCATGGAGGAGACCCAGTACTTC
CASSSPWASGGPMEETQYF
>TRBJ2-1|TRBD2|many|TRBV18
TGTGCCAGCTCACCAAAGCGGGGGGGACTACATGAGCAGTTCTTC
CASSPKRGGLHEQFF
>TRBJ2-7|TRBD1|.|TRBV5-1
TGCGCCAGCAGCCCGGGACAGGGGGCCCCCTACGAGCAGTACTTC
CASSPGQGAPYEQYF
>TRBJ2-5|TRBD2|many|TRBV12-3/TRBV12-4
TGTGCCAGCAGCCCCGGGACTAGCTCCGGACGGCGGGAGACCCAGTACTTC
CASSPGTSSGRRETQYF
>TRBJ2-2|.|.|TRBV7-3
TGTGCCAGCAGCCCGACCGGCGGGTTCACCGGGGAGCTGTTTTTT
CASSPTGGFTGELFF
>TRBJ2-7|TRBD2|few|TRBV10-3
TGTGCCATCAGTGAATTTAGCGGGGGGGCCCGAGAGCAGTACTTC
CAISEFSGGAREQYF